One and the same sample provided the 27 T cell receptor beta chains below, sequenced in a study of blood T cell repertoires in COVID-19. This table comes from immunoSEQ multiplex PCR, and its TCRdb copy is limited to in-frame clones, with some not included. The sample holds some 130,000 clones, about 76% seen once. The sequenced sample was peripheral blood. These receptors were taken from a man older than 75 with acute or convalescent COVID-19.

The chain combines TRBV3-1 (or the pseudogene TRBV3-2) with TRBJ2-7; 10 bases are shared with TRBD1. Unmatched junction bases numbered 6, after V lost 4 bases and J lost 6 bases. The CDR3 length is 14 residues. Germline CDR1 reads LGHDT; CDR2 reads YNNKEL (reference sequence). The CDR3 coding sequence is TGTGCCAGCAGCCTGGGACAGGGGAGTGGCGAGCAGTACTTC. As protein: CASSLGQGSGEQYF.

This chain links TRBV5-6 with TRBJ1-6; TRBD1 matches at 7 bases. The V gene end was trimmed by 0 bases and the J gene end by 8 bases; junction bases not matched to a gene: 5. CDR3 length: 15 amino acids. Germline-derived CDR1 and CDR2 are SGHDT and YYEEEE. CDR3 nucleotides: TGTGCCAGCAGCTTGGCCCTAACAGGGGATTCACCCCTCCACTTT. It specifies CASSLALTGDSPLHF.

The chain uses TRBV2 and TRBJ2-7, with 10 bases fitting TRBD1. The CDR3 is 15 residues long. CDR1 is SNHLY, CDR2 FYNNEI, per germline. Unmatched junction bases numbered 8, after V lost 3 bases and J lost 6 bases. DNA of the CDR3: TGTGCCAGCAGTGAGGGGACAGGGGTGTGGAGCGAGCAGTACTTC. Amino acids: CASSEGTGVWSEQYF.

The rearrangement joins TRBV30 to TRBJ1-5, with a tentative D call TRBD1 (6 bases). Germline V CDR1 and CDR2: GTSNPN, SVGIG (reference sequence). This CDR3 contains 14 residues. The V and J ends lost 0 bases and 5 bases respectively, with 11 bases between them. DNA for the CDR3: TGTGCCTGGAGTGTAGGGCAGGGGCATCAGCCCCAGCATTTT. This codes for CAWSVGQGHQPQHF. Full variable domain (remainder filled in from reference TRBV30 and TRBJ1-5): SQTIHQWPATLVQPVGSPLSLECTVEGTSNPNLYWYRQAAGRGLQLLFYSVGIGQISSEVPQNLSASRPQDRQFILSSKKLLLSDSGFYLCAWSVGQGHQPQHFGDGTRLSIL.

The chain couples TRBV5-1 to TRBJ2-1; weak D call: TRBD2 (6 bases). Trimming left V 4 bases short and J 0 bases short, with 8 bases between. This CDR3 is 14 amino acids long. CDR1 and CDR2 from the germline V gene are SGHRS and YFSETQ. The CDR3 sequence: CASSPRDSYNEQFF. In DNA, the CDR3 is TGCGCCAGCAGCCCGCGGGACTCCTACAATGAGCAGTTCTTC.

There are a few counts of this clone. The DNA for the CDR3 is TGCGCCAGCAGCCCTCATGAGGGACAATCTGGAAACACCATATATTTT. Protein sequence: CASSPHEGQSGNTIYF. The chain joins TRBV5-1 to TRBJ1-3; D might be TRBD1 (6 bases). Per germline, CDR1 SGHRS and CDR2 YFSETQ. Trimming cost V 4 bases and J 1 base, with 15 bases left between them. This CDR3 has 16 residues.

The chain couples TRBV11-1 to TRBJ1-1, with D tentatively TRBD1 (5 bases). V was shortened by 5 bases and J by 1 base, with 14 bases between the two germline ends. CDR3 length equals 15 residues. In germline, CDR1 is SGHAT, CDR2 FQDESV (reference sequence). This CDR3 is CASSPILGGNTEAFF. CDR3 DNA sequence: TGTGCCAGCAGCCCCATCCTCGGGGGGAACACTGAAGCTTTCTTT.

The V and J genes are TRBV5-1 and TRBJ1-4; 8 positions match TRBD1. Trimming removed 5 bases from V and 7 bases from J; junction bases left unmatched: 7. The CDR3 contains 14 residues. Germline assignment: CDR1 SGHRS and CDR2 YFSETQ. The CDR3 is CASRSTGGSEKLFF. CDR3 DNA: TGCGCCAGCAGGTCTACAGGGGGTAGTGAAAAACTGTTTTTT.

The CDR3 loop reads CSVMTGGHYEQYF. As DNA, the CDR3 is TGCAGCGTTATGACAGGGGGCCACTACGAGCAGTACTTC. The V and J genes are TRBV29-1 and TRBJ2-7, with 10 bases matching TRBD1. Germline V gene data show CDR1 as SQVTM and CDR2 as ANQGSEA. V trimming: 5 bases; J trimming: 3 bases; junction bases outside the gene matches: 4. The length of the CDR3 is 13 residues.

The CDR3 DNA sequence: TGTGCCAGCAGTCGTTCGACAGGGGTCTCCCCTAACTATGGCTACACCTTC. Translating gives CASSRSTGVSPNYGYTF. The chain joins TRBV7-9 to TRBJ1-2; 8 nucleotides match TRBD1. The V and J ends lost 6 bases and 0 bases, in that order; junction bases with no gene match: 12. Per the germline V gene, CDR1 is SEHNR and CDR2 is FQNEAQ (reference sequence). CDR3 length: 17 residues.

This clone has just one count. V gene TRBV5-6 combines with J gene TRBJ2-7, with 14 bases fitting TRBD2. Per the germline V gene, CDR1 is SGHDT and CDR2 is YYEEEE. The V segment lost 5 bases and the J segment 7 bases; nucleotides outside the gene matches: 20. The CDR3 sequence is 19 residues long. Here the CDR3 DNA reads TGTGCCAGCAGTTCATCTTACTTCGGACTAGCGGGGGGCCGGGATGAGCAGTACTTC. Translation gives CASSSSYFGLAGGRDEQYF.

This clone was observed once. The CDR3, as DNA: TGCGCCAGCAGCTTCCTAGCGGGGGGGCACTACAATGAGCAGTTCTTC. Translated: CASSFLAGGHYNEQFF. The rearrangement joins TRBV5-1 to TRBJ2-1, with 12 nucleotides matching TRBD2. Germline lookup yields CDR1 SGHRS and CDR2 YFSETQ. The CDR3 consists of 16 residues. V was clipped by 2 bases and J by 3 bases; unmatched bases: 3.

The gene calls are TRBV5-1 and TRBJ1-1; possible D gene TRBD1, 5 bases. The CDR3 totals 15 residues. The germline gives CDR1 SGHRS, CDR2 YFSETQ. Trimming shortened V by 4 bases and J by 1 base, and 14 bases separated the two germline ends. CDR3 nucleotides: TGCGCCAGCAGCCCTTGGGGCAGAACGAACACTGAAGCTTTCTTT. This codes for CASSPWGRTNTEAFF.

This clone appeared a few times. The genes are TRBV9 and TRBJ2-2; maybe TRBD2 (5 bases). The CDR3 spans 16 residues. Germline CDR1 is SGDLS and CDR2 is YYNGEE. Trimming shortened V by 5 bases and J by 0 bases, and 14 bases separated the two germline ends. DNA of the CDR3: TGTGCCAGCAGGGGAGATGTAGGGTCGAACACCGGGGAGCTGTTTTTT. Protein product: CASRGDVGSNTGELFF.

This chain connects TRBV18 to TRBJ2-7, with TRBD2 as a possible D gene (6 bases). The CDR3 runs 13 residues. Trimming shortened V by 8 bases and J by 6 bases, and 17 bases separated the two germline ends. Germline CDR1 and CDR2: KGHSH and LQKENI. CDR3 amino acids: CASTEGYRGEQYF. The CDR3 DNA follows: TGTGCCAGCACGGAGGGTTATCGAGGCGAGCAGTACTTC.

The V call is TRBV19, the J call TRBJ2-2, with D maybe TRBD1 (6 bases). From germline, CDR1 is LNHDA and CDR2 SQIVND (reference sequence). The CDR3 length is 15 residues. V shed 5 bases and J shed 5 bases, with 15 bases lying between them. The CDR3 nucleotides are TGTGCCAGTAGTCCTCAGGGGAAAATGACCGGGGAGCTGTTTTTT. Translation: CASSPQGKMTGELFF.

This clone was detected many times. The CDR3 bases are TGTGCCAGCAGTGGCGGACTAGCGTCAAACATTCAGTACTTC. Translating gives CASSGGLASNIQYF. The chain employs TRBV2 and TRBJ2-4; 9 nucleotides match TRBD2. CDR3 length equals 14 residues. The germline gives CDR1 SNHLY, CDR2 FYNNEI. V was clipped by 4 bases and J by 6 bases; unmatched bases: 4.

This clone showed up just a few times. The rearrangement joins TRBV19 to TRBJ1-5; 8 bases are shared with TRBD1. This CDR3 is built from 17 residues. J gave up 1 base and V 5 bases, and 10 bases lay outside the gene matches. In germline, CDR1 is LNHDA, CDR2 SQIVND (reference sequence). The CDR3 bases are TGTGCCAGTAGTCTCAGCCGGGACAGGTTGAGCAATCAGCCCCAGCATTTT. Translation gives CASSLSRDRLSNQPQHF.

CDR3 protein: CASSYDRNSYEQYF. The CDR3 DNA reads as TGCGCCAGCAGCTATGACAGGAACTCCTACGAGCAGTACTTC. The chain couples TRBV5-1 to TRBJ2-7; possibly TRBD1 for D (6 bases). The CDR3 extends over 14 amino acids. Between the trimmed V and J ends, which lost 3 bases and 0 bases, there was a span of 10 bases. Germline V lookup: CDR1 SGHRS, CDR2 YFSETQ.

This clone was counted only a few times. V gene TRBV6-5 combines with J gene TRBJ2-7; tentative D call: TRBD1 (5 bases). V was cut by 11 bases and J by 2 bases, with 16 bases left in between. CDR1 is MNHEY and CDR2 is SVGAGI in the germline V gene. CDR3 length: 13 amino acids. The CDR3 coding sequence is TGTGCCCTCGACAGCGAGGAGACCTACGAGCAGTACTTC. Protein: CALDSEETYEQYF.

This sequence joins TRBV28 and TRBJ2-6, with TRBD1 matching over 9 bases. V lost 5 bases, J lost 3 bases, and 8 bases stayed unmatched. The CDR3 contains 17 residues. The germline V gene encodes CDR1 MDHEN and CDR2 SYDVKM. The CDR3 nucleotides are TGTGCCAGCAGTCCCTCACAGGGGGCGGATGGGGCCAACGTCCTGACTTTC. This translates into CASSPSQGADGANVLTF. The whole variable domain, filled in from reference TRBV28 and TRBJ2-6, reads DVKVTQSSRYLVKRTGEKVFLECVQDMDHENMFWYRQDPGLGLRLIYFSYDVKMKEKGDIPEGYSVSREKKERFSLILESASTNQTSMYLCASSPSQGADGANVLTFGAGSRLTVL.

The chain is built from TRBV5-1 and TRBJ1-1, with 8 bases aligning to TRBD1. V lost 0 bases to trimming and J lost 6 bases; unmatched junction nucleotides: 4. Germline CDR1 SGHRS, CDR2 YFSETQ. This CDR3 spans 14 amino acids. This CDR3 reads CASSLDGQGAEAFF. CDR3 DNA sequence: TGCGCCAGCAGCTTGGACGGACAGGGTGCTGAAGCTTTCTTT.

The gene calls are TRBV12-3 or TRBV12-4 and TRBJ1-1; D unclear. The CDR3 has 13 amino acids. V lost 5 bases and J lost 0, with 7 bases in between. The CDR3 DNA follows: TGTGCCAGCAGTGTGTTCATGAACACTGAAGCTTTCTTT. Encoded protein: CASSVFMNTEAFF.

The genes are TRBV6-5 and TRBJ1-3; D is perhaps TRBD1 (6 bases). The V gene's germline CDR1 is MNHEY and CDR2 SVGAGI. Trimming cost V 6 bases and J 0 bases, with 6 bases left between them. This CDR3 contains 13 residues. The CDR3 bases are TGTGCCAGCAGGACAGGCTCTGGAAACACCATATATTTT. It is translated as CASRTGSGNTIYF.

The genes are TRBV21-1 and TRBJ1-1; no check of the table's D call, TRBD1, against the DNA was made. TRBV21-1 is labeled a pseudogene. The CDR3 covers 15 residues. CDR3 nucleotide sequence: TGTGCCAGCAGCTCGCAGAACAGGGGGTCCCCTGAAGCTTTCTTT. The encoded protein is CASSSQNRGSPEAFF.

This chain links TRBV5-1 with TRBJ2-5; TRBD2 might be the D (6 bases). Trimming pared 5 bases from V and 1 base from J, leaving 18 bases between. The CDR3 length is 16 residues. Germline V gives CDR1 SGHRS, CDR2 YFSETQ. The CDR3 coding sequence is TGCGCCAGCAGTATAGGAGTAGCGGTGTTCCAAGAGACCCAGTACTTC. Its translation is CASSIGVAVFQETQYF. The variable domain in full, with the rest retrieved from reference TRBV5-1 and TRBJ2-5, is KAGVTQTPRYLIKTRGQQVTLSCSPISGHRSVSWYQQTPGQGLQFLFEYFSETQRNKGNFPGRFSGRQFSNSRSEMNVSTLELGDSALYLCASSIGVAVFQETQYFGPGTRLLVL.

This chain uses TRBV25-1 with TRBJ2-1; D gene unclear. This CDR3 spans 11 amino acids. From germline, CDR1 is MGHDK and CDR2 SYGVNS. The V end lost 6 bases, the J end lost 5 bases, and 5 bases lay between the germline ends. The CDR3 here is CASSSDNEQFF. The DNA of the CDR3 is TGTGCCAGCAGCTCAGACAATGAGCAGTTCTTC.